This TCR beta chain was obtained from a study of T cell responses to AZD1222 COVID-19 vaccine. Trimming shortened V by 7 bases and J by 1 base, and 14 bases separated the two germline ends. In germline, CDR1 is MNHEY, CDR2 SVGAGI. The CDR3 length is 15 residues. The table came from immunoSEQ multiplex PCR; TCRdb's copy has only in-frame clones and leaves some out. The table shows approximately 270,000 clones, with 90% to 95% occurring only once. A remark on this clone: The antigen is undetermined.

Analyses pooled second doses at about 4 or about 12 weeks. Regarding the study as a whole: Only six or seven AZD1222 recipients tested seropositive at baseline. Nearly half of spike-specific TCRs reportedly target variant regions that are unmutated in the B.1.351 and B.1.1.7 variants. Donors were largely white British and mainly female; clonal diversity was possibly underestimated.

This TCR was recovered from an adult who received the AZD1222 COVID-19 vaccine. The chain employs TRBV6-5 and TRBJ2-1, with TRBD1 as a possible D gene (5 bases). Here the sequenced sample was peripheral blood, taken 28 days after the second AZD1222 dose. The CDR3 is CASILGDRSYNEQFF. As DNA, the CDR3 is TGTGCCAGCATCCTGGGTGACAGATCCTACAATGAGCAGTTCTTC.